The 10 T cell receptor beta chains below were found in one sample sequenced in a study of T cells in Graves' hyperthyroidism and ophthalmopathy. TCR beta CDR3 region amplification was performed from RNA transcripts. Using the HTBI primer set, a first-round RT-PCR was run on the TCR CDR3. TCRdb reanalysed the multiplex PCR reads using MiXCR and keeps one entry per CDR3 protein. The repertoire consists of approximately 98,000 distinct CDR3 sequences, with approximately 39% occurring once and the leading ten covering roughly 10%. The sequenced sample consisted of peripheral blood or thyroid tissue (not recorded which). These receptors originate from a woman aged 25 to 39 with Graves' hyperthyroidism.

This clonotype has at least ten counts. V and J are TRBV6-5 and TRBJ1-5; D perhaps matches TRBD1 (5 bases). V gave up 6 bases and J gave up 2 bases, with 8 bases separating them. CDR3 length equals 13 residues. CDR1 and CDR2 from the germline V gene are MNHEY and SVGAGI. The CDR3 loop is CASRGTGNQPQHF. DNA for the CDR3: TGTGCCAGCAGGGGGACGGGCAATCAGCCCCAGCATTTT.

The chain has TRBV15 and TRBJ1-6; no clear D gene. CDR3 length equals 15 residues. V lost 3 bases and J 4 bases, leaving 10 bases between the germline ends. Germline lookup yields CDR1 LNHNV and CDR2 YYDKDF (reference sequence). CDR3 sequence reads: CATSSVAQYNSPLHF. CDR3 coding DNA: TGTGCCACCAGCAGCGTAGCACAGTATAATTCACCCCTCCACTTT.

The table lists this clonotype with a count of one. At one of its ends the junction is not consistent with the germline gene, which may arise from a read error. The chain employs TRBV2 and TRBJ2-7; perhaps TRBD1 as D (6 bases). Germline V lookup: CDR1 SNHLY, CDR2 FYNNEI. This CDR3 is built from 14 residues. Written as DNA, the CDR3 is TGTGCTAGCAGTTTATTAGGGGACACCTGCGAGCAGTACTTC. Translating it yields CASSLLGDTCEQYF.

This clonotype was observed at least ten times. CDR3 in DNA: TGTGCCAGCAGCCCCCTTTTGAGATTTAGCGGCTACACCTTC. Amino acids: CASSPLLRFSGYTF. This rearrangement joins TRBV7-9 to TRBJ1-2; D gene unclear. Germline-derived CDR1 and CDR2 are SEHNR and FQNEAQ (reference sequence). V shed 5 bases and J shed 8 bases, with 18 bases lying between them. The CDR3 length is 14 residues.

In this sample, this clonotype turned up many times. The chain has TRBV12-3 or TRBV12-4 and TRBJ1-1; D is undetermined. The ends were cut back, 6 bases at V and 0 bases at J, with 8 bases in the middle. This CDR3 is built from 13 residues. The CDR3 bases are TGTGCCAGCAGCGCCGGAATGAACACTGAAGCTTTCTTT. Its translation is CASSAGMNTEAFF.

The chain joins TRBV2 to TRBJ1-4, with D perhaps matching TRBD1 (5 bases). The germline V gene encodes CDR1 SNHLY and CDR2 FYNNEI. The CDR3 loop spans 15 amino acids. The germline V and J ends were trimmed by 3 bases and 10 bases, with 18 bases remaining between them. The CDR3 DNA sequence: TGTGCCAGCAGTGATGGTGGGACTCTGGGTGGAAAACTGTTTTTT. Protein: CASSDGGTLGGKLFF.

The CDR3 spells CSASSGDYGYTF. The DNA for the CDR3 is TGCAGTGCTAGCTCGGGAGACTATGGCTACACCTTC. This sequence joins TRBV20-1 and TRBJ1-2; D unresolved. Trimming pared 3 bases from V and 3 bases from J, leaving 8 bases between. The CDR3 is 12 amino acids. From germline, CDR1 is DFQATT and CDR2 SNEGSKA (reference sequence).

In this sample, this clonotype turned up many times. CDR3 coding DNA: TGTGCCATCAGTGGGACTAGCGGGAGGGCCATGGCAGATACGCAGTATTTT. Translating it yields CAISGTSGRAMADTQYF. The genes are TRBV10-3 and TRBJ2-3, with 15 nucleotides matching TRBD2. This CDR3 comprises 17 residues. V trimming: 4 bases; J trimming: 4 bases; junction bases outside the gene matches: 6. The germline V gene has CDR1 ENHRY and CDR2 SYGVKD.

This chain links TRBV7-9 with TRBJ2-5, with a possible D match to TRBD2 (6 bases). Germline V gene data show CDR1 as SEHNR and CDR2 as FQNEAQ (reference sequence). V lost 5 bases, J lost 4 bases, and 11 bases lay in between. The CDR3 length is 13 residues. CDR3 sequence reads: CASSHGGGETQYF. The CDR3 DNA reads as TGTGCCAGCAGCCATGGGGGAGGAGAGACCCAGTACTTC.

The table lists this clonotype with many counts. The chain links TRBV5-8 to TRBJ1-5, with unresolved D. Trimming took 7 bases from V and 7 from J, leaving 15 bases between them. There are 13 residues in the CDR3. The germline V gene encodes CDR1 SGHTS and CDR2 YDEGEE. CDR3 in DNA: TGTGCCAGCGGTCCATACCCCGCGCAGCCCCAGCATTTT. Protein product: CASGPYPAQPQHF.